The 13 T cell receptor beta chains given below trace back to one sample, sequenced in a study of blood T cell repertoires in COVID-19. The assay was immunoSEQ multiplex PCR, and TCRdb's table has in-frame clones only and misses some. The table lists about 83,000 clones, around 88% of them singletons. Sample: peripheral blood. The origin of the receptors is a man aged 50-60 years with active COVID-19.

This chain connects TRBV28 to TRBJ2-7, with D perhaps matching TRBD1 (7 bases). CDR3 length: 18 residues. CDR1 and CDR2 from the germline V gene are MDHEN and SYDVKM. The ends were cut back, 1 base at V and 5 bases at J, with 24 bases in the middle. The CDR3 DNA is TGTGCCAGCAGTTTATACGGAGGGGCAGGGGGATGGATTGACGAGCAGTACTTC. This gives the protein CASSLYGGAGGWIDEQYF.

V gene TRBV7-9 combines with J gene TRBJ1-1; D is perhaps TRBD1 (6 bases). The CDR3 consists of 12 residues. Trimming stripped 1 base from V and 10 bases from J, with 10 bases between. Germline CDR1 SEHNR, CDR2 FQNEAQ (reference sequence). The CDR3 DNA follows: TGTGCCAGCAGCTTAGTAAGGACAGCAGCTTTCTTT. This codes for CASSLVRTAAFF.

This clone was found once. This chain links TRBV6-5 with TRBJ1-6; TRBD1 aligns across 8 bases. The CDR3 has 13 amino acids. CDR1 MNHEY and CDR2 SVGAGI come from the germline V gene. With 8 bases clipped from V and 10 bases from J, the junction kept 7 bases outside the gene matches. CDR3 sequence: CASWDRIASPLHF. The DNA for the CDR3 is TGTGCCAGCTGGGACAGGATCGCCTCACCCCTCCACTTT.

This chain connects TRBV4-3 to TRBJ1-4; TRBD1 might be the D (6 bases). The CDR3 has 18 residues. V lost 3 bases, J lost 4 bases, and 21 bases lay in between. The germline V gene encodes CDR1 LGHNA and CDR2 YSLEER. CDR3 sequence (DNA): TGCGCCAGCAGCCATCACTTCAACCCAGGGGAAAATAATGAAAAACTGTTTTTT. This encodes CASSHHFNPGENNEKLFF.

The gene calls are TRBV10-2 and TRBJ1-2, with 9 bases matching TRBD1. V shed 3 bases, J shed 8 bases, and the junction held 10 bases outside the gene matches. CDR3 size: 15 residues. CDR1 and CDR2 from the germline V gene are WSHSY and SAAADI. DNA for the CDR3: TGCGCCAGCAGTGACGTAACAGGGGGCAGAGGAGGCTACACCTTC. Protein product: CASSDVTGGRGGYTF.

The gene calls are TRBV3-1 (or the pseudogene TRBV3-2) and TRBJ2-5; D is ambiguous. Germline CDR1 reads LGHDT; CDR2 reads YNNKEL (reference sequence). CDR3 length: 11 amino acids. V was pared by 4 bases and J by 4 bases, with 4 bases between. In nucleotides, the CDR3 is TGTGCCAGCAGCCTGGCAGAGACCCAGTACTTC. Translating gives CASSLAETQYF.

J is TRBJ2-1 and V is TRBV5-6; 10 bases match TRBD1. With V trimmed by 3 bases and J by 7 bases, 7 bases remained unmatched. CDR1 and CDR2 from the germline V gene are SGHDT and YYEEEE. The CDR3 totals 15 residues. This CDR3 is CASSSAGTGANEQFF. CDR3 in DNA: TGTGCCAGCAGCTCCGCCGGGACAGGGGCGAATGAGCAGTTCTTC.

J is TRBJ2-7 and V is TRBV11-3; 8 nucleotides agree with TRBD1. Germline CDR1 SGHNT, CDR2 YENEEA. The CDR3 sequence is 16 residues long. The junction had 9 bases not matched to a gene; V was cut back by 0 bases and J by 5 bases. The DNA for the CDR3 is TGTGCCAGCAGCTTAGATTCCCAGGGGGCGAGGAACGAGCAGTACTTC. Translation gives CASSLDSQGARNEQYF.

The rearrangement uses TRBV9 and TRBJ2-2; D gene ambiguous. The CDR3 runs to 15 residues. The germline V and J ends were trimmed by 0 bases and 3 bases, with 9 bases remaining between them. Germline V gene data show CDR1 as SGDLS and CDR2 as YYNGEE. The CDR3 DNA reads as TGTGCCAGCAGCGTAGATGACACATACACCGGGGAGCTGTTTTTT. Encoded protein: CASSVDDTYTGELFF.

The chain combines TRBV9 with TRBJ1-1, with D maybe TRBD1 (5 bases). Germline CDR1 is SGDLS and CDR2 is YYNGEE. Trimming shortened V by 4 bases and J by 6 bases, and 10 bases separated the two germline ends. The length of the CDR3 is 12 residues. The CDR3 nucleotides are TGTGCCAGCAGCCTCCAGGGATCTGAAGCTTTCTTT. Translation: CASSLQGSEAFF.

V is TRBV2 and J is TRBJ2-3, with TRBD2 matching 9 bases. Germline V gives CDR1 SNHLY, CDR2 FYNNEI. V lost 6 bases and J lost 2; bases outside the gene matches: 9. The CDR3 runs to 16 residues. In DNA form, the CDR3 reads TGTGCCAGCAGCCCCTATGCGGGGGGGGACACAGATACGCAGTATTTT. It yields the protein CASSPYAGGDTDTQYF.

This clone was seen a few times. This chain joins TRBV30 and TRBJ2-3, with D perhaps matching TRBD2 (6 bases). Germline V gene lookup returns CDR1 GTSNPN and CDR2 SVGIG (reference sequence). The CDR3 is made up of 16 amino acids. The germline V and J ends were trimmed by 4 bases and 2 bases, with 19 bases remaining between them. DNA of the CDR3: TGTGCCTGGACCCTAGAGGCGGGGCAGTACACAGATACGCAGTATTTT. It codes for CAWTLEAGQYTDTQYF.

The CDR3 region is CASSPTTTGGIDTIYF. The CDR3 DNA reads as TGTGCCAGCTCACCGACTACGACAGGGGGCATAGACACCATATATTTT. The chain links TRBV18 to TRBJ1-3; 10 bases match TRBD1. The germline V gene encodes CDR1 KGHSH and CDR2 LQKENI. The V gene end was trimmed by 3 bases and the J gene end by 8 bases; junction bases not matched to a gene: 10. The CDR3 contains 16 residues.